The sequence of this TCR beta chain was determined in a study of T-cell memory formation after mild COVID-19 (dated by TCRdb to about 2021). General notes on the study: Most TCR sequence clusters were specific to one of the two donors. Longitudinal TCRalpha and TCRbeta repertoire sequencing tracked T-cell clones expanding and contracting after mild COVID-19 in a couple of donors. The cohort comprised two young, previously healthy adult volunteers, one female and one male. General findings and caveats noted by the study authors: Only a couple of mild cases were covered by the study, and larger cohorts that include severe cases with pre-infection samples were considered necessary. Contracting CD4+ clones turned up mainly in the CM and EM memory subsets, whereas EMRA was where CD8+ clones were enriched. Some responding clones were detected in pre-infection memory, which suggested that pre-existing cross-reactive memory T cells had joined the SARS-CoV-2 response. Balanced CD4/CD8 phenotypes were observed for clones contracting from day 15 to 85, whereas a bias towards CD4+ was observed for a second wave of clones expanding from day 15 to 37. The second-wave clones that peaked on day 37 were not confirmed to be SARS-CoV-2 specific.

As for this clonotype: Its specific antigen is unknown. No base-level quality is on record; no much larger clone is a single base apart.

Ficoll-Paque density gradient centrifugation was used to isolate PBMCs. Germline trimming: 3 bases from V, 2 bases from J; junction bases outside gene matches: 3. The germline V gene supplies CDR1 KGHDR and CDR2 SFDVKD. Including the terminal cysteine and phenylalanine, the CDR3 comprises 15 residues. Only CDR3 DNA remains: 45 bases, in frame from the first base. The instrument was an Illumina NovaSeq 6000. TCRalpha and TCRbeta cDNA libraries were constructed by 5'RACE with constant-segment primers, with sample barcodes and unique molecular identifiers being introduced. RNA was extracted from every sample with Trizol reagent. The libraries were amplified in two PCR steps, and the second step added a second sample barcode and Illumina TruSeq adapters. Sequencing of libraries was performed on an Illumina NovaSeq with 2 x 150 bp paired-end reads. As for the authors' bioinformatics: Reads were demultiplexed and collapsed into UMI-guided consensus sequences with migec v1.2.7. Using mixcr v2.1.11, the UMI consensuses were aligned to TRA and TRB V and J templates and assembled into clonotypes. Expanded or contracted clonotypes were those called significant by both edgeR and NoisET, with noise models trained on biological replicates. For edgeR calls, the cutoffs were a false discovery rate-adjusted p below 0.01 and a log2 fold-change threshold of 1. As an exploratory analysis of dynamics, PCA with hierarchical clustering was applied to max-normalized trajectories of the 1000 most abundant clonotypes. Separately sequenced CD4+ and CD8+ repertoires were used to assign a CD4 or CD8 phenotype to each responding clone. TCRdb trimmed the raw reads at Q25, called clones with MiXCR and kept productive beta chains. Identical CDR3 proteins give one entry, which carries the most common genes and DNA. For this entry, the V and J calls and clone size follow TCRdb and not the study's own pipeline. The sample has approximately 250,000 distinct CDR3 sequences on record, around 17% of them singletons. The top ten clones comprise 22% of the sample.

This clonotype originated in a young man who had mild COVID-19 (a few samples of this study predate the infection). The sample titles of this study are shuffled in the database, so cell type and time point are left out; the donor was told from shared clones. Sequencing was carried out using PBMCs or a T cell subset sorted from them (not recorded which). This receptor chain uses TRBV24-1 and TRBJ1-5; a stretch of 7 junction bases matches TRBD1. The CDR3 corresponds to CATSDNRGGNQPQHF. The DNA reads as follows: TGTGCCACCAGTGATAACAGGGGCGGCAATCAGCCCCAGCATTTT.